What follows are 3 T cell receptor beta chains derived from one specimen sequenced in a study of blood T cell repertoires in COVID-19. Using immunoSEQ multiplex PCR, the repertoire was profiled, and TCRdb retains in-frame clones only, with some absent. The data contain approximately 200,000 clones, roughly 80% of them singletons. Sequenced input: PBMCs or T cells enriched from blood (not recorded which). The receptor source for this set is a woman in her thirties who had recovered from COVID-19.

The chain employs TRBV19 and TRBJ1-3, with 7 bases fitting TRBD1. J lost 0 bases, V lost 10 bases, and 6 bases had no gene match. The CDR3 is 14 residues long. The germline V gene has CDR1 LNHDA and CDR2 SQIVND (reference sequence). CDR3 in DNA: TGTGCCACCAGGGGGGTAAGCTCTGGAAACACCATATATTTT. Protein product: CATRGVSSGNTIYF.

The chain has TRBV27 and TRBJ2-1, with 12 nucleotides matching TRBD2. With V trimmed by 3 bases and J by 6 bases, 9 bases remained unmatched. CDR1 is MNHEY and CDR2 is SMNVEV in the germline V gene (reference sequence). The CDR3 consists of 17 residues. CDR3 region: CASSFAGTSGRVNEQFF. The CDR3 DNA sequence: TGTGCCAGCAGTTTTGCCGGGACTAGCGGGCGGGTCAATGAGCAGTTCTTC.

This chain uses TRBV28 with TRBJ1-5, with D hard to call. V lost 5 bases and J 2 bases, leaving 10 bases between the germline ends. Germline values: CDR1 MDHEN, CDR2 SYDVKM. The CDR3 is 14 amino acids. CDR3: CASSRSLGNQPQHF. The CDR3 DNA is TGTGCCAGCAGTCGTTCTCTTGGCAATCAGCCCCAGCATTTT.